Below, 15 T cell receptor beta chains from the same sample are listed, as sequenced in a study of shared clonotypes between healthy human individuals. Here immunoSEQ multiplex PCR was the method, and the copy in TCRdb shows in-frame clones only, minus some. Counted here are 520,000 or so clones, approximately 85% occurring once; the ten biggest clones make up 10% to 15%. What was sequenced was PBMCs. These receptor sequences come from a woman aged 40 to 49 in good health. Some clones in this sample may be carry-over from other donors' samples.

The V call is TRBV6-6, the J call TRBJ1-2; D remains ambiguous. Trimming removed 5 bases at V and 4 bases at J, with 11 bases between. This CDR3 is 13 amino acids long. Germline V gene sequence: CDR1 MNHNY, CDR2 SVGAGI (reference sequence). CDR3 residues: CASSHTEGYGYTF. The DNA of the CDR3 is TGTGCCAGCAGTCACACAGAGGGCTATGGCTACACCTTC.

The V call is TRBV9, the J call TRBJ2-1; D ambiguous. The CDR3 spans 16 residues. CDR1 and CDR2 (germline): SGDLS, YYNGEE. The ends were cut back, 4 bases at V and 1 base at J, with 15 bases in the middle. CDR3 sequence: CASSPRGTASYNEQFF. The DNA of the CDR3 is TGTGCCAGCAGCCCAAGAGGAACGGCATCCTACAATGAGCAGTTCTTC.

This chain links TRBV27 with TRBJ2-7; perhaps D is TRBD1 or TRBD2 (5 bases each). This CDR3 region has 15 residues. Germline CDR1 is MNHEY and CDR2 is SMNVEV (reference sequence). The V end was cut by 0 bases, the J end by 0 bases, with 9 bases between. The CDR3 DNA follows: TGTGCCAGCAGTTTATCGGGGGTGAGCTCCTACGAGCAGTACTTC. It translates to CASSLSGVSSYEQYF.

The V call is TRBV10-3, the J call TRBJ2-7; D possibly matches TRBD1 or TRBD2 (5 bases each). Trimming left V 7 bases short and J 1 base short, with 11 bases between. CDR3 size: 13 residues. Germline V gene sequence: CDR1 ENHRY, CDR2 SYGVKD. CDR3 protein: CAINGDGSYEQYF. The CDR3 DNA is TGTGCCATCAACGGGGACGGGTCCTACGAGCAGTACTTC.

CDR3 in amino acids: CASSSRTGGRNEQFF. CDR3 nucleotide sequence: TGTGCCAGCAGTTCTCGGACAGGGGGCAGGAATGAGCAGTTCTTC. This rearrangement joins TRBV6-6 to TRBJ2-1, with 11 bases fitting TRBD1. Looked up from germline, CDR1 is MNHNY and CDR2 is SVGAGI (reference sequence). V shed 4 bases and J 7 bases; nucleotides not matched to a gene: 6. The CDR3 runs 15 residues.

This clone was seen a single time. The chain employs TRBV27 and TRBJ1-4; unclear D gene. Trimming removed 6 bases at V and 7 bases at J, with 18 bases between. Germline CDR1 and CDR2: MNHEY and SMNVEV (reference sequence). The CDR3 loop spans 15 amino acids. The CDR3 DNA follows: TGTGCCAGCAGCCCACTTCCCGATAGGAGTGAAAAACTGTTTTTT. This encodes CASSPLPDRSEKLFF.

This clone came up a few times. The chain's CDR3 is CASNPRGRMSQYF. CDR3 DNA sequence: TGTGCCAGCAATCCTCGGGGGCGGATGTCCCAGTACTTC. The V and J genes are TRBV2 and TRBJ2-5; either TRBD1 or TRBD2 may supply D (6 bases each). V dropped 7 bases and J dropped 9 bases, with 18 bases sitting between them. The CDR3 consists of 13 residues. Germline V lookup: CDR1 SNHLY, CDR2 FYNNEI.

The rearrangement links TRBV19 to TRBJ1-2; D not resolved. CDR1 is LNHDA, CDR2 SQIVND, per germline (reference sequence). The CDR3 totals 15 residues. Trimming took off 3 bases at V and 1 base at J, with 12 bases between the two ends. CDR3 amino acids: CASSIEFQNNYGYTF. The CDR3 nucleotides read TGTGCCAGTAGTATCGAGTTTCAGAATAACTATGGCTACACCTTC.

The chain is built from TRBV25-1 and TRBJ2-3; 7 bases match TRBD2. V was clipped by 1 base and J by 0 bases; unmatched bases: 4. This CDR3 comprises 16 residues. Germline V gene lookup returns CDR1 MGHDK and CDR2 SYGVNS. CDR3 coding DNA: TGTGCCAGCAGTGAATTGGGTAGCGGGAGCACAGATACGCAGTATTTT. This encodes CASSELGSGSTDTQYF. The full variable domain, its missing parts supplied by reference TRBV25-1 and TRBJ2-3, is EADIYQTPRYLVIGTGKKITLECSQTMGHDKMYWYQQDPGMELHLIHYSYGVNSTEKGDLSSESTVSRIRTEHFPLTLESARPSHTSQYLCASSELGSGSTDTQYFGPGTRLTVL.

V is TRBV28 and J is TRBJ1-4; tentative D call: TRBD1 (5 bases). CDR1 is MDHEN, CDR2 SYDVKM, per germline. V was trimmed by 4 bases and J by 7 bases, leaving 19 bases between them. This CDR3 has 16 residues. In DNA form, the CDR3 reads TGTGCCAGCAGTTCCCCATCGGGGCTGAGGATTGAAAAACTGTTTTTT. This codes for CASSSPSGLRIEKLFF. The full variable domain, in which reference TRBV28 and TRBJ1-4 provide the parts outside the CDR3, is DVKVTQSSRYLVKRTGEKVFLECVQDMDHENMFWYRQDPGLGLRLIYFSYDVKMKEKGDIPEGYSVSREKKERFSLILESASTNQTSMYLCASSSPSGLRIEKLFFGSGTQLSVL.

Notes on this clone: Its ends do not fully match the called genes, so a read error is possible. V and J are TRBV7-7 and TRBJ2-5; no clear D gene. This CDR3 is 13 amino acids long. CDR1 and CDR2 from the germline V gene are SSHAT and FNYEAQ (reference sequence). The CDR3 DNA sequence: TGTGCTAGCAGCTTAGCTACATTTGAGACCCAGTACTTC. Its translation: CASSLATFETQYF.

The chain links TRBV4-2 to TRBJ2-4, with D perhaps matching TRBD2 (5 bases). Germline V gene sequence: CDR1 LGHNA, CDR2 YNFKEQ. Trimming pared 4 bases from V and 8 bases from J, leaving 9 bases between. The CDR3 length is 12 residues. In DNA form, the CDR3 reads TGTGCCAGCAGCCCCGCGAGGGACATTCAGTACTTC. The encoded protein is CASSPARDIQYF.

This chain connects TRBV27 to TRBJ2-7, with TRBD1 as a possible D gene (5 bases). Trimming took 3 bases from V and 2 from J, leaving 11 bases between them. CDR3 size: 14 residues. CDR1 is MNHEY and CDR2 is SMNVEV in the germline V gene (reference sequence). CDR3 protein: CASSFQGRTYEQYF. Here the CDR3 DNA reads TGTGCCAGCAGTTTCCAGGGAAGAACCTACGAGCAGTACTTC.

For this clone: The sample holds other DNA sequences that translate to the same CDR3. The chain carries TRBV5-1 and TRBJ2-3, with TRBD2 matching over 11 bases. The CDR3 consists of 14 residues. In germline, CDR1 is SGHRS, CDR2 YFSETQ. The V segment lost 4 bases and the J segment 6 bases; nucleotides outside the gene matches: 4. This chain's CDR3 is CASSLAGGADTQYF. In DNA form, the CDR3 reads TGCGCCAGCAGCCTAGCGGGAGGTGCGGATACGCAGTATTTT.

Concerning this clone: The same CDR3 can be traced to other DNA sequences in this sample. The chain combines TRBV5-1 with TRBJ1-5, with D unresolved. From germline, CDR1 is SGHRS and CDR2 YFSETQ. The germline V and J ends were trimmed by 1 base and 0 bases, with 2 bases remaining between them. The CDR3 contains 13 residues. Here the CDR3 reads CASSLTSNQPQHF. Written as DNA, the CDR3 is TGCGCCAGCAGCTTGACTAGCAATCAGCCCCAGCATTTT.